Listed below are T cell receptor beta chains from one sample, sequenced in a study of T cells in Graves' hyperthyroidism and ophthalmopathy. TCRdb re-called the multiplex PCR reads with MiXCR, one entry per CDR3 protein. The sample contains 500,000 to 550,000 distinct CDR3 sequences, roughly 21% of which appear only once. Material for sequencing was blood. The source of these receptors is a man aged 35-49 years with Graves' ophthalmopathy. CDR3s include the opening cysteine and the closing phenylalanine or tryptophan. Each record gives: clone size, J gene, V gene, D gene, CDR3 DNA, CDR3 protein. The D gene is left open where the match is weak. Expanded clones get a size class; other rows say once, few or many, or leave the size out.

>few|TRBJ1-2|TRBV2|TRBD1
TGTGCCAGCAGCGTAGGACAGGGGCATGGCTACACCTTC
CASSVGQGHGYTF
>.|TRBJ1-5|TRBV28|TRBD1
TGTGCCAGCAACAACCCGGGACAGGGTAATCAGCCCCAGCATTTT
CASNNPGQGNQPQHF
>.|TRBJ2-3|TRBV28|TRBD2
TGTGCCAGCAGTTTACGCTTAACTAGCGGGGGTAGCACAGATACGCAGTATTTT
CASSLRLTSGGSTDTQYF
>.|TRBJ1-6|TRBV9|.
TGTGCCAGCAGCGTGTCGGGTAATAGTTCACCCCTCCACTTT
CASSVSGNSSPLHF
>many|TRBJ2-2|TRBV7-6|.
TGTGCCAGCAGCCCGCGGGCGGGGAGAGACACCGGGGAGCTGTTTTTT
CASSPRAGRDTGELFF
>many|TRBJ2-3|TRBV5-1|.
TGCGCCAGCAGCTTGGGTTCGGGAGTGGCCGATACGCAGTATTTT
CASSLGSGVADTQYF
>.|TRBJ2-2|TRBV28|.
TGTGCCAGCAGCACCCACAGGGGCGGGAGCACCGGGGAGCTGTTTTTT
CASSTHRGGSTGELFF
>many|TRBJ1-1|TRBV11-2|TRBD1
TGTGCCAGCAGTTTATCAGACAGGGGGGACACTGAAGCTTTCTTT
CASSLSDRGDTEAFF
>.|TRBJ1-1|TRBV6-1|.
TGTGCCAGCAGTGTACAAATCATGAACACTGAAGCTTTCTTT
CASSVQIMNTEAFF
>many|TRBJ2-7|TRBV11-3|.
TGTGCCAGCAGCTTACACGATCTCTCCTACGAGCAGTACTTC
CASSLHDLSYEQYF
>few|TRBJ2-7|TRBV29-1|.
TGCAGCGTTGAGTTACCCGGGGGCGCGTCCTACGAGCAGTACTTC
CSVELPGGASYEQYF
>few|TRBJ2-1|TRBV7-9|TRBD2
TGTGCCAGCAGCTCTCCAACTAGCGGGGGGTACAATGAGCAGTTCTTC
CASSSPTSGGYNEQFF
>few|TRBJ2-1|TRBV6-2/TRBV6-3|.
TGTGCCAGCAGTGATTGGGGGAATGAGCAGTTCTTC
CASSDWGNEQFF
>few|TRBJ1-1|TRBV11-2|.
TGTGCCAGCAGCCCTATTGGGGGTTCGGGCACTGAAGCTTTCTTT
CASSPIGGSGTEAFF
>.|TRBJ1-5|TRBV20-1|.
TGCAGTGCTAGCGGGGAGGCATATAGCAATCAGCCCCAGCATTTT
CSASGEAYSNQPQHF
>.|TRBJ2-3|TRBV5-1|.
TGCGCCAGCCAGGGAGATACGCAGTATTTT
CASQGDTQYF
>.|TRBJ1-4|TRBV15|TRBD1
TGTGCCACCAGCAGAGATTCCGGGACAGGGGCGAGGGAAAAACTGTTTTTT
CATSRDSGTGAREKLFF
>few|TRBJ1-2|TRBV10-3|.
TGTGCCATCACAGGGTTGTTGGGGGCTAACTATGGCTACACCTTC
CAITGLLGANYGYTF
>many|TRBJ2-7|TRBV6-5|TRBD1
TGTGCCAGCAGTTACTCAATCCTGGGACAGGGGGCGCGGAACGAGCAGTACTTC
CASSYSILGQGARNEQYF
>few|TRBJ2-3|TRBV4-3|.
TGCGCCAGCAGCCAAGAAGCTAGGAGACTAGAAAGCACAGATACGCAGTATTTT
CASSQEARRLESTDTQYF
>few|TRBJ2-2|TRBV2|.
TGTGCCAGCAGTGGGGGTGGCGCCGGGGAGCTGTTTTTT
CASSGGGAGELFF
>.|TRBJ2-7|TRBV24-1|.
TGTGCCACCGTATGTTCTCTGATCCCAACCCCATGTTCTATGGAGCAGTACTTC
CATVCSLIPTPCSMEQYF
>.|TRBJ1-1|TRBV2|TRBD1
TGTGCCAGCAGTGAATGGAGGGGACAGAGGAACACTGAAGCTTTCTTT
CASSEWRGQRNTEAFF
>few|TRBJ2-3|TRBV27|.
TGTGCCAGCATCGGGGGACTTTACACAGATACGCAGTATTTT
CASIGGLYTDTQYF
>many|TRBJ2-7|TRBV11-2|TRBD2
TGTGCCAGCAGCTTAAGGGGCGGGGGGCGCGAGCAGTACTTC
CASSLRGGGREQYF
>.|TRBJ1-1|TRBV6-1|TRBD1
TGTGCCAGCGGAAAGGGACAGGGGAACACTGAAGCTTTCTTT
CASGKGQGNTEAFF
>once|TRBJ2-5|TRBV3-1|TRBD2
TGTGCCAGCAGCCAAGAAAAAGCGGGGGGGCGAGAGACCCAGTACTTC
CASSQEKAGGRETQYF
>.|TRBJ2-5|TRBV3-1|.
TGTGCCAGCAGCCAAGTTGCTGGCCAGGGACGAAAGACCCAGTACTTC
CASSQVAGQGRKTQYF
>.|TRBJ2-4|TRBV5-1|TRBD1
TGCGCCAGCAGCCCCCGACAGGGTAGTAACATTCAGTACTTC
CASSPRQGSNIQYF
>many|TRBJ1-2|TRBV12-3/TRBV12-4|TRBD1
TGTGCCAGCAGTTTCGGGACAGCTTCTAACTATGGCTACACCTTC
CASSFGTASNYGYTF
>many|TRBJ1-6|TRBV11-2|.
TGTGCCAGCTTGAAGGCAGGGTATAATTCACCCCTCCACTTT
CASLKAGYNSPLHF
>.|TRBJ1-3|TRBV29-1|.
TGCAGCGTTGAACTCTGGGGCCCCTCTGGAAACACCATATATTTT
CSVELWGPSGNTIYF
>.|TRBJ2-1|TRBV7-2|TRBD2
TGTGCCAGCAGCTTGAGGGGTCGACTAGCGGGGGGCACCAAGAACAATGAGCAGTTCTTC
CASSLRGRLAGGTKNNEQFF
>.|TRBJ2-2|TRBV6-2/TRBV6-3|.
TGTGCCAGCAGAAGGCGGGATTTAACCGGGGAGCTGTTTTTT
CASRRRDLTGELFF
>many|TRBJ1-1|TRBV2|TRBD1
TGTGCCAGCAGGGATGGGACAGCCATGAACACTGAAGCTTTCTTT
CASRDGTAMNTEAFF
>.|TRBJ2-1|TRBV20-1|TRBD2
TGCAGTGCTAGAAAATCTAGCGGGAGTGTCTACAATGAGCAGTTCTTC
CSARKSSGSVYNEQFF
>many|TRBJ2-7|TRBV28|.
TGTGCCAGCAGTTCCTTTAGGGACGGATCCTACGAGCAGTACTTC
CASSSFRDGSYEQYF
>.|TRBJ2-1|TRBV29-1|.
TGCAGCGTTGAGGGCGACCTAAGCTCCTACAATGAGCAGTTCTTC
CSVEGDLSSYNEQFF
>many|TRBJ2-1|TRBV6-1|.
TGTGCCAGCAGTGAGCTGGGGTCGGGTGAGCAGTTCTTC
CASSELGSGEQFF
>few|TRBJ2-7|TRBV28|TRBD1
TGTGCCAGCAGTTACGAACGACAGGGGGCCGGGGAGCAGTACTTC
CASSYERQGAGEQYF
>.|TRBJ1-1|TRBV7-6|TRBD1
TGTGCCAGCAGCTTAGGGGGACAGCTCAACACTGAAGCTTTCTTT
CASSLGGQLNTEAFF
>.|TRBJ2-2|TRBV9|TRBD2
TGTGCCACCCCGCGGTTGACTAGCGGGGGGGCCCTGGACACCGGGGAGCTGTTTTTT
CATPRLTSGGALDTGELFF
>.|TRBJ2-7|TRBV20-1|.
TGCAGTGTAGGTCCACCCGGGGTGCAGTACTTC
CSVGPPGVQYF
>.|TRBJ2-3|TRBV9|.
TGTGCCAGCAGCGTAGAGGGCGGAGGCCCCCTAGATACGCAGTATTTT
CASSVEGGGPLDTQYF
>many|TRBJ2-3|TRBV28|TRBD1
TGTGCCAGCAGTCCGACAGGGAAAGATACGCAGTATTTT
CASSPTGKDTQYF
>many|TRBJ2-3|TRBV18|.
TGTGCCAGCTCACCAACGACTCATGGAGATACGCAGTATTTT
CASSPTTHGDTQYF
>.|TRBJ2-7|TRBV6-1|TRBD1
TGTGCCAGCAGTAGTTCGGACAGGGGTAGCTACGAGCAGTGCTTC
CASSSSDRGSYEQCF
>many|TRBJ2-1|TRBV19|.
TGTGCCACTGGGGCCAGCTCCTACAATGAGCAGTTCTTC
CATGASSYNEQFF
>few|TRBJ2-4|TRBV7-8|TRBD1
TGTGCCAGCAGCTTGGTATCTGGACAGGGGTCTCCAGGGACCAAAAACATTCAGTACTTC
CASSLVSGQGSPGTKNIQYF
>many|TRBJ2-7|TRBV28|TRBD1
TGTGCCAGCAGTTTCCGCGTAGACAGGGGAGGGCAGTACTTC
CASSFRVDRGGQYF
>.|TRBJ2-5|TRBV29-1|TRBD2
TGCAGCGTAGGGACTAGCGCGGAGACCCAGTACTTC
CSVGTSAETQYF
>.|TRBJ2-7|TRBV3-1|.
TGTGCCAGCAGCCAGGGACTGCCAGCCTACGAGCAGTACTTC
CASSQGLPAYEQYF
>.|TRBJ2-2|TRBV9|.
TGTGCCAGCAGCATAGGGGGAGGGCCCTTGGGCGGGGAGCTGTTTTTT
CASSIGGGPLGGELFF
>many|TRBJ2-5|TRBV18|TRBD1
TGTGCCAGCTCACTTCTCTCCGGACAGGTCCAAGAGACCCAGTACTTC
CASSLLSGQVQETQYF
>few|TRBJ2-2|TRBV10-3|.
TGTGCCATCAGCCGGGCGGACACCGGGGAGCTGTTTTTT
CAISRADTGELFF
>many|TRBJ1-5|TRBV15|.
TGTGCCACCAGCACAGCCCAGTCCGGGCTAAGCAATCAGCCCCAGCATTTT
CATSTAQSGLSNQPQHF
>.|TRBJ2-7|TRBV28|.
TGTGCCACCCTCCCCCGGGCCAACGAGCAGTACTTC
CATLPRANEQYF
>few|TRBJ2-3|TRBV2|TRBD2
TGTGCCAGCACCCCCGGGACTAGCGGAGATACGCAGTATTTT
CASTPGTSGDTQYF
>many|TRBJ1-1|TRBV5-1|TRBD1
TGCGCCAGCAGCCCCTGGACAGGGTCTGAAGCTTTCTTT
CASSPWTGSEAFF
>.|TRBJ2-5|TRBV2|.
TGCGCCAGCAGCCAAGGGCCGGGAGAGGGTGAGACCCAGTACTTC
CASSQGPGEGETQYF